This paragraph covers one TCR beta chain sequence. Its specificity is not known. This sample was included in a study of cytotoxic CD8 clonotypes in ibrutinib-treated CLL. Across the study: Samples yielded averages of hundreds of thousands of productive templates and fewer than 100,000 productive rearrangements. Findings and caveats of the study: Clonality increased at ibrutinib response and stayed stable in sustained remission. At progression, however, it fell back toward baseline. Patients showed higher baseline clonality than age-matched healthy donors, and it tracked circulating CD8+ T-cell counts. Under therapy, public clonotypes either contracted or stayed stable, and they were uncommon.

Trimming shortened V by 5 bases and J by 8 bases, and 15 bases separated the two germline ends. The CDR3 sequence is 13 residues long. The V gene's germline CDR1 is SEHNR and CDR2 FQNEAQ (reference sequence). Repertoires were generated with immunoSEQ multiplex PCR, while TCRdb's copy carries only in-frame clones and drops some. The repertoire holds approximately 25,000 clones, with over 65% as singletons. The sequencing used PBMCs, collected after 12 months of ibrutinib treatment. The TCR sequence derives from a human donor with chronic lymphocytic leukemia. J is TRBJ1-2 and V is TRBV7-9, with unresolved D. CDR3 in amino acids: CASSPDLPLGYTF. CDR3 sequence (DNA): TGTGCCAGCAGCCCCGATTTACCCCTGGGCTACACCTTC. Full variable domain (outside the CDR3, taken from reference TRBV7-9 and TRBJ1-2): DTGVSQNPRHKITKRGQNVTFRCDPISEHNRLYWYRQTLGQGPEFLTYFQNEAQLEKSRLLSDRFSAERPKGSFSTLEIQRTEQGDSAMYLCASSPDLPLGYTFGSGTRLTVV.